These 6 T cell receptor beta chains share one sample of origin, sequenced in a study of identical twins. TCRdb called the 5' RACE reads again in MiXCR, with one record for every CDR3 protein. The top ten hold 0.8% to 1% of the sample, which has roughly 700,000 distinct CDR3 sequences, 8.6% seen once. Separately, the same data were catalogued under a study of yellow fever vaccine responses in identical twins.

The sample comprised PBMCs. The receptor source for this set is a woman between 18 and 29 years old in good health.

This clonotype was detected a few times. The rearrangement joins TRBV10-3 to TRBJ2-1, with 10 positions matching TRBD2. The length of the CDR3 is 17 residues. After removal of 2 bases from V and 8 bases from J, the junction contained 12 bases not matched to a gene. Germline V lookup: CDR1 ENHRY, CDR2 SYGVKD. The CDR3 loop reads CAISELGTSENRYEQFF. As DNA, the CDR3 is TGTGCCATCAGTGAGCTTGGGACTAGCGAGAACCGGTATGAGCAGTTCTTC.

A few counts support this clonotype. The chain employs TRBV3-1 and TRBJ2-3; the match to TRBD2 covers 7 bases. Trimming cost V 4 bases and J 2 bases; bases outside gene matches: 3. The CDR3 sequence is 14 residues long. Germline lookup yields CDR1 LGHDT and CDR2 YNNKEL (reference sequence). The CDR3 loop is CASSPGGNTDTQYF. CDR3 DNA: TGTGCCAGCAGCCCGGGGGGAAACACAGATACGCAGTATTTT.

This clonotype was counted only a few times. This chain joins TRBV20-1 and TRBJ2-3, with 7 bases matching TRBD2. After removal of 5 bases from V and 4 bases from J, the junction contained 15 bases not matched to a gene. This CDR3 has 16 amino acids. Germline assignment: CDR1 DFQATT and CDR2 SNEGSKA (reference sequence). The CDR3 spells CSASPLGGRAPDTQYF. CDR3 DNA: TGCAGTGCTTCCCCTCTAGGAGGGAGGGCCCCAGATACGCAGTATTTT.

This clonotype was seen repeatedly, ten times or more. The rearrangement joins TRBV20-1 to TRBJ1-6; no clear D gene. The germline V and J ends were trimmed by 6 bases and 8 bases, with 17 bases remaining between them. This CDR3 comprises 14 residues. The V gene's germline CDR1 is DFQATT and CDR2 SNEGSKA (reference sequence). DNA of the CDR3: TGCAGTGCAACCCCACAGAGGATGGATTCACCCCTCCACTTT. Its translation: CSATPQRMDSPLHF.

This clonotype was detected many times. The CDR3 spells CASSSGLLQFF. As DNA, the CDR3 is TGTGCCAGCAGTTCGGGACTCTTGCAGTTCTTC. The chain is built from TRBV12-3 or TRBV12-4 and TRBJ2-1; D possibly corresponds to TRBD2 (6 bases). The CDR3 is 11 amino acids. Trimming removed 4 bases from V and 12 bases from J, with 10 bases in between.

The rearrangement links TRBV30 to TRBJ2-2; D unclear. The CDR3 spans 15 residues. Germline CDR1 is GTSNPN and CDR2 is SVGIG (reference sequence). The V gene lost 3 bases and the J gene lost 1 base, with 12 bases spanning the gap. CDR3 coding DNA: TGTGCCTGGAGAGTCCTGCCGTTGAACACCGGGGAGCTGTTTTTT. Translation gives CAWRVLPLNTGELFF.